This entry concerns a single T cell receptor beta chain. This sample was included in a study of shared clonotypes between healthy human individuals. V lost 4 bases, J lost 0 bases, and 16 bases lay in between. This CDR3 has 16 amino acids. Germline CDR1 is MNHNY and CDR2 is SVGAGI (reference sequence). Per the authors' pipeline: Junction-only immunoSEQ sequences carried no quality scores, so filtering differed. Some clones are missing from TCRdb's copy, which holds only in-frame ones; the method was immunoSEQ multiplex PCR. The V and J calls and clone size come from that table; D and trimming were worked out from the DNA. This sample yields approximately 1.1 million clones, of which around 82% are seen a single time; under 0.6% belongs to the top ten.

Sequencing was performed on memory CD4+ T cells from PBMCs. Indicated subset: CD45RA-negative fraction. The chain has TRBV6-6 and TRBJ2-7; D tentatively reads TRBD1 or TRBD2 (5 bases each). This TCR was recovered from a man younger than 35 in good health. Some clones in this sample may be carry-over from other donors' samples. CDR3 nucleotide sequence: TGTGCCAGCAGTTCCTTATATGGGGGAAGCTCCTACGAGCAGTACTTC. It yields the protein CASSSLYGGSSYEQYF.